A selection of T cell receptor beta chains follows, all from one sample in a study of blood T cells in healthy people across ages. TCRdb reprocessed the 5' RACE reads with MiXCR, giving one entry per CDR3 protein. Among around 1,900,000 distinct CDR3 sequences listed, 30% to 40% were seen once. The specimen sequenced was blood. The receptors shown here come from a human donor in good health. The CDR3 runs from the conserved cysteine through the conserved F or W. A D gene is named only where the DNA matches it firmly. Expanded clones get a size class; other rows say once, few or many, or leave the size out.

TRBV2	.	TRBJ1-1	.	CASRTPLRLMEAFF	TGTGCCAGCAGGACACCCCTCAGGCTAATGGAAGCTTTCTTT
TRBV7-9	.	TRBJ1-2	.	CASSLARAARPGYTF	TGTGCCAGCAGCTTAGCACGGGCGGCCCGGCCCGGCTACACCTTC
TRBV6-1	.	TRBJ2-6	.	CASSERDGSGANVLTF	TGTGCCAGCAGTGAGAGGGACGGATCTGGGGCCAACGTCCTGACTTTC
TRBV7-2	.	TRBJ2-1	.	CASRSNRESYNEQFF	TGTGCCAGCAGATCTAACAGGGAGTCTTACAATGAGCAGTTCTTC
TRBV12-3/TRBV12-4	.	TRBJ2-6	few	CASSLDVINSGANVLTF	TGTGCCAGCAGTTTAGATGTGATAAACTCTGGGGCCAACGTCCTGACTTTC
TRBV27	.	TRBJ2-7	.	CASRDRSTYEQYF	TGTGCCAGCAGGGACAGATCGACCTACGAGCAGTACTTC
TRBV7-8	.	TRBJ1-5	.	CASSTQGGYNQPQHF	TGTGCCAGCAGCACCCAAGGGGGGTACAATCAGCCCCAGCATTTT
TRBV2	.	TRBJ2-3	few	CASSGARTDTQYF	TGTGCCAGCAGTGGGGCGCGCACAGATACGCAGTATTTT
TRBV4-2	.	TRBJ1-4	.	CASSPRPQGNEKLFF	TGTGCCAGCAGCCCTCGACCCCAGGGAAATGAAAAACTGTTTTTT
TRBV2	.	TRBJ1-2	many	CASSEAVWGRSAYGYTF	TGTGCCAGCAGTGAAGCGGTTTGGGGGCGAAGTGCCTATGGCTACACCTTC
TRBV20-1	.	TRBJ1-2	.	CSARDHRHPLYGYTF	TGCAGTGCTAGAGATCACAGACACCCACTTTATGGCTACACCTTC
TRBV12-3/TRBV12-4	TRBD2	TRBJ2-6	.	CASSLPEIRLAAYSGANVLTF	TGTGCCAGCAGTTTACCGGAGATAAGACTAGCGGCCTACTCTGGGGCCAACGTCCTGACTTTC
TRBV6-2/TRBV6-3	.	TRBJ1-1	few	CASSYSRWGERPFF	TGTGCCAGCAGTTACTCGAGATGGGGCGAGCGTCCTTTCTTT
TRBV3-1	TRBD2	TRBJ2-7	.	CASSQDRSGGRYEQYF	TGTGCCAGCAGCCAAGATCGAAGCGGGGGTAGGTACGAGCAGTACTTC
TRBV6-1	TRBD1	TRBJ1-2	few	CASSPTRTGVGYTF	TGTGCCAGCAGCCCGACACGGACAGGGGTTGGCTACACCTTC
TRBV6-2/TRBV6-3	.	TRBJ2-2	.	CASSPPQELFF	TGTGCCAGCAGCCCGCCCCAGGAGCTGTTTTTT
TRBV27	TRBD1	TRBJ1-2	.	CASSLPGQGMSGYTF	TGTGCCAGCAGTTTACCGGGACAGGGTATGAGTGGCTACACCTTC
TRBV12-3/TRBV12-4	.	TRBJ1-2	few	CASSFPGRGYTF	TGTGCCAGCAGTTTTCCGGGGAGGGGCTACACCTTC
TRBV12-3/TRBV12-4	TRBD2	TRBJ2-7	.	CASSARGGTYNSPSYEQYF	TGTGCCAGCAGTGCCCGCGGGGGGACCTACAATTCCCCATCCTACGAGCAGTACTTC
TRBV29-1	.	TRBJ2-1	.	CSVPEGTQFF	TGCAGCGTTCCCGAAGGGACCCAGTTCTTC
TRBV20-1	TRBD1	TRBJ1-1	few	CSAPLGQGASEAFF	TGCAGTGCTCCACTGGGGCAGGGGGCATCTGAAGCTTTCTTT
TRBV3-1	.	TRBJ1-1	many	CASSQVGTEAFF	TGTGCCAGCAGCCAAGTTGGTACTGAAGCTTTCTTT
TRBV10-3	.	TRBJ2-2	.	CAISESKGLLTGELFF	TGTGCCATCAGTGAGTCGAAGGGACTGCTGACCGGGGAGCTGTTTTTT
TRBV28	.	TRBJ1-2	few	CASTFRPDYGYTF	TGTGCCAGCACCTTTCGCCCGGACTATGGCTACACCTTC
TRBV20-1	.	TRBJ2-4	.	CSARLQLAKNIQYF	TGCAGTGCTAGGCTCCAGCTAGCCAAAAACATTCAGTACTTC
TRBV6-6	.	TRBJ2-5	.	CASSMLSWGDAPETQYF	TGTGCCAGCAGTATGTTAAGTTGGGGAGACGCGCCGGAGACCCAGTACTTC
TRBV6-2/TRBV6-3	.	TRBJ2-7	.	CASRTIGGTTYEQYF	TGTGCCAGCAGAACCATTGGGGGGACCACCTACGAGCAGTACTTC
TRBV11-1	TRBD1	TRBJ2-7	many	CASSSTGGNHEQYF	TGTGCCAGCAGCTCGACAGGGGGGAACCACGAGCAGTACTTC
TRBV12-3/TRBV12-4	.	TRBJ2-1	few	CASSPISGESYNEQFF	TGTGCCAGCAGTCCCATATCCGGGGAGTCCTACAATGAGCAGTTCTTC
TRBV12-3/TRBV12-4	.	TRBJ2-3	few	CASSADSYTDTQYF	TGTGCCAGCAGTGCGGACAGCTACACAGATACGCAGTATTTT
TRBV5-5	TRBD1	TRBJ1-4	.	CASSLYPGTGREKLFF	TGTGCCAGCAGCTTGTATCCCGGGACAGGGCGTGAAAAACTGTTTTTT
TRBV20-1	.	TRBJ2-5	.	CSARDGGPRETQYF	TGCAGTGCTAGAGATGGCGGCCCTAGGGAGACCCAGTACTTC
TRBV2	.	TRBJ2-3	few	CASSESGLGDTQYF	TGTGCCAGCAGTGAGTCAGGGTTGGGAGATACGCAGTATTTT
TRBV7-9	TRBD1	TRBJ1-4	.	CASSRGQLNEKLFF	TGTGCCAGCAGCCGGGGACAGTTAAATGAAAAACTGTTTTTT
TRBV7-9	.	TRBJ2-3	.	CASSAQGGGTDTQYF	TGTGCCAGCAGCGCCCAGGGGGGTGGCACAGATACGCAGTATTTT
TRBV6-2/TRBV6-3	.	TRBJ2-7	.	CASSYLRLIYEQYF	TGTGCCAGCAGTTACTTAAGGCTAATCTACGAGCAGTACTTC
TRBV29-1	.	TRBJ1-1	few	CSVGPKFRSDTEAFF	TGCAGCGTTGGGCCTAAGTTTAGGTCGGACACTGAAGCTTTCTTT
TRBV7-2	.	TRBJ2-1	few	CASSEQGEQFF	TGTGCCAGCAGCGAACAGGGCGAGCAGTTCTTC
TRBV7-3	.	TRBJ2-3	many	CASSPLGAMGRTDTQYF	TGTGCCAGCAGCCCCCTGGGAGCTATGGGGCGCACAGATACGCAGTATTTT
TRBV6-1	.	TRBJ2-7	.	CASIIRGGSYEQYF	TGTGCCAGCATTATCCGAGGGGGCTCCTACGAGCAGTACTTC
TRBV20-1	TRBD1	TRBJ2-7	.	CSAGQDRWYEQYF	TGCAGTGCTGGACAGGACAGGTGGTACGAGCAGTACTTC
TRBV5-1	TRBD1	TRBJ1-4	.	CASRESGGLEEKLFF	TGCGCCAGCAGGGAGTCAGGGGGCTTGGAGGAAAAACTGTTTTTT
TRBV4-3	.	TRBJ1-2	.	CASSQGPGLGDYGYTF	TGCGCCAGCAGCCAAGGCCCCGGACTGGGGGACTATGGCTACACCTTC
TRBV12-5	.	TRBJ2-3	few	CASGFGGSVTDTQYF	TGTGCTAGTGGTTTTGGGGGATCGGTCACAGATACGCAGTATTTT
TRBV29-1	TRBD2	TRBJ2-5	.	CSVEDLGLEWETQYF	TGCAGCGTTGAAGACCTCGGACTAGAGTGGGAGACCCAGTACTTC
TRBV29-1	.	TRBJ2-7	many	CSVSQSPYEQYF	TGCAGCGTATCACAGTCCCCCTACGAGCAGTACTTC
TRBV20-1	TRBD2	TRBJ2-3	few	CSGGTGGRWDTQYF	TGCAGTGGTGGAACGGGGGGGCGGTGGGATACGCAGTATTTT
TRBV5-1	TRBD2	TRBJ2-3	.	CASSPRLSAGGADTQYF	TGCGCCAGCAGCCCCCGACTGTCGGCGGGGGGCGCAGATACGCAGTATTTT
TRBV5-6	.	TRBJ2-5	.	CASSPLGSQGPQETQYF	TGTGCCAGCAGCCCTTTGGGCAGCCAGGGCCCCCAAGAGACCCAGTACTTC
TRBV19	TRBD2	TRBJ2-7	.	CATREAGMHEQYF	TGTGCTACCCGCGAAGCGGGAATGCACGAGCAGTACTTC
TRBV20-1	TRBD1	TRBJ2-7	.	CSARSFGQGYEQYF	TGCAGTGCTAGAAGTTTCGGACAGGGCTACGAGCAGTACTTC
TRBV12-3/TRBV12-4	.	TRBJ1-2	.	CASTTTVGGYTF	TGTGCCAGCACCACAACGGTCGGGGGCTACACCTTC
TRBV6-1	.	TRBJ2-1	.	CASSEVNRGPKNEQFF	TGTGCCAGCAGTGAAGTCAACCGGGGGCCAAAGAATGAGCAGTTCTTC